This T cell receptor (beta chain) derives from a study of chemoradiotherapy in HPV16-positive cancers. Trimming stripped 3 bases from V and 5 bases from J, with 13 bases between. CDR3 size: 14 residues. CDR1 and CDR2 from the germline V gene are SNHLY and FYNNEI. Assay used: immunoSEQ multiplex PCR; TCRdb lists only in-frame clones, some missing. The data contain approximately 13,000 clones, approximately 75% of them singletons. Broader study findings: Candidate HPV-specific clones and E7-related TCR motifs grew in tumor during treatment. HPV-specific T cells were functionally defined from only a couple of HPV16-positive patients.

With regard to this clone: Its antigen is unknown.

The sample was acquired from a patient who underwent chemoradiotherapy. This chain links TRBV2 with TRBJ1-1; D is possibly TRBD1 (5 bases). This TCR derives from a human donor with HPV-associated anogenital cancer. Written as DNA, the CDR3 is TGTGCCAGCAGTGATTGGGGACTGGGGACTGAAGCTTTCTTT. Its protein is CASSDWGLGTEAFF.